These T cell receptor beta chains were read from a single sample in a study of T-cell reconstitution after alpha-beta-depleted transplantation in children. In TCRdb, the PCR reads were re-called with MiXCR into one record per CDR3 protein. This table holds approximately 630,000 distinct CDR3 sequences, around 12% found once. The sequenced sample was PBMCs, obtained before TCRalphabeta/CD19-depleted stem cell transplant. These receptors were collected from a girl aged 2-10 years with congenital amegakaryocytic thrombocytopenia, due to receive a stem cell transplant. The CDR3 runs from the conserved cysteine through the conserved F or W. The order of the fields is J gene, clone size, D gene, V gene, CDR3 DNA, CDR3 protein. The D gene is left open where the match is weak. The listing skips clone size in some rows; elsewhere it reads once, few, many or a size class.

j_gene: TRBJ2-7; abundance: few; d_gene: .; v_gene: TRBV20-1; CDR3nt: TGCAGTGCTAGCGGAGACTCTCAGAGCTCCTACGAGCAGTACTTC; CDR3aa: CSASGDSQSSYEQYF
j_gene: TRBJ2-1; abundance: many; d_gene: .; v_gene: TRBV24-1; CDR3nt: TGTGCCACCAGTGATTTAGGGCATGAGCAGTTCTTC; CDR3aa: CATSDLGHEQFF
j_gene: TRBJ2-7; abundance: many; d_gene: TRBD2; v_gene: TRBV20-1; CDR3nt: TGCAGTGCTACGGGACTAGCGGGAGCCGCCTACGAGCAGTACTTC; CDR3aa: CSATGLAGAAYEQYF
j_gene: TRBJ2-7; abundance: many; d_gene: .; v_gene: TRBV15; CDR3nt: TGTGCCACCAGCAGAGATTACGGGGTGAGCTCCTACGAGCAGTACTTC; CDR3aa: CATSRDYGVSSYEQYF
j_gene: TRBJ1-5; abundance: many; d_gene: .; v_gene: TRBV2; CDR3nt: TGTGCCAGCAGTCGGGACATCGGCGATCAGCCCCAGCATTTT; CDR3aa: CASSRDIGDQPQHF
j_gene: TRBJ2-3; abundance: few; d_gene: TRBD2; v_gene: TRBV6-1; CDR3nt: TGTGCCAGCAGCCGAGCTAGCGGGAGCAACGCAGATACGCAGTATTTT; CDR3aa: CASSRASGSNADTQYF
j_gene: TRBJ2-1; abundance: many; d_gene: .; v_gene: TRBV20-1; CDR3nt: TGCAGTGCTAGAGGAACTAGCCCTGGGGACAATGAGCAGTTCTTC; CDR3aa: CSARGTSPGDNEQFF
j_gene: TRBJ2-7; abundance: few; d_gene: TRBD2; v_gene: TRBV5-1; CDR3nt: TGCGCCAGCAGCTCCAGTACTAGCGGGAGTGGCTACGAGCAGTACTTC; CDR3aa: CASSSSTSGSGYEQYF
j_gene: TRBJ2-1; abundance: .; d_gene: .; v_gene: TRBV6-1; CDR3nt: TGTGCCAGCAGTGTGACTAGTAGTGGGCCCAATGAGCAGTTCTTC; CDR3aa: CASSVTSSGPNEQFF
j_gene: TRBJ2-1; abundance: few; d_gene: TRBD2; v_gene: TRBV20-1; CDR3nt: TGCAGTGCGGAAACTTCGGCTCCTCTAGCGGGACCCTACAATGAGCAGTTCTTC; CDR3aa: CSAETSAPLAGPYNEQFF
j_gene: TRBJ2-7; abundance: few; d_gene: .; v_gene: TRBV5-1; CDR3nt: TGCGCCAGCAGCTTGGGACAGGTAGACTACGAGCAGTACTTC; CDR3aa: CASSLGQVDYEQYF
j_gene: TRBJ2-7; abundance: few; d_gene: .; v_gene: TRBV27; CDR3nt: TGTGCCAGCAGGGGAGATCCGGGATACGAGCAGTACTTC; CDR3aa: CASRGDPGYEQYF
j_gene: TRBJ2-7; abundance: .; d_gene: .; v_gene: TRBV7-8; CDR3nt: TGTGCCAGCAGCGATGACAGGTCGGAGTACTTC; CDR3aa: CASSDDRSEYF
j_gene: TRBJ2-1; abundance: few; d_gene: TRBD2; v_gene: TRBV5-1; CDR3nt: TGCGCCAGCAGCCCTGCCGGGACTAGCGGGAGAGGTGGGAATGAGCAGTTCTTC; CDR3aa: CASSPAGTSGRGGNEQFF
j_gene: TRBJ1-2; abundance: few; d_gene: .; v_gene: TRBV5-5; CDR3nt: TGTGCCAGCAGCATGCGGGAATATGGCTACACCTTC; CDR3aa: CASSMREYGYTF
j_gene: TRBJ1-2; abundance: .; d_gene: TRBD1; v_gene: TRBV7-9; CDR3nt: TGTGCCAGCAGCGCATCCGGGACAGGGCATCATGGCTACACCTTC; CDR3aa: CASSASGTGHHGYTF
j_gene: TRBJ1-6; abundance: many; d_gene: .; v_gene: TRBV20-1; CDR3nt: TGCAGTGCTACGGACGAAGGATATAATTCACCCCTCCACTTT; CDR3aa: CSATDEGYNSPLHF
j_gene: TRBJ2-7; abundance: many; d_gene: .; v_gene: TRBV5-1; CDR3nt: TGCGCCAGCAGCACTGGAGGATCCTACGAGCAGTACTTC; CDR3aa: CASSTGGSYEQYF
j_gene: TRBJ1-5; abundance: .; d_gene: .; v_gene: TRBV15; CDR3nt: TGTGCCACCAGCAGAGATCAATACGGTCAGCCCCAGCATTTT; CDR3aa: CATSRDQYGQPQHF
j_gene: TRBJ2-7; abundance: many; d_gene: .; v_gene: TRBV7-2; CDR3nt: TGTGCCAGCAACCCTGGTTTCCCCTCCTACGAGCAGTACTTC; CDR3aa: CASNPGFPSYEQYF
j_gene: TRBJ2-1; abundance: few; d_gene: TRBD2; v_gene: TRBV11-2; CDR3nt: TGTGCCAGCAGCTTCGGCGCGTGGCTAGCGGGAGAGGCGGGAGTCAATGAGCAGTTCTTC; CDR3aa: CASSFGAWLAGEAGVNEQFF
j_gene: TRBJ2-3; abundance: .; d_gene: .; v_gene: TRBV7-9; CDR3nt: TGTGCCAGCCAGACCACCTTGGCGGGCCTGAGCACAGATACGCAGTATTTT; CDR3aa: CASQTTLAGLSTDTQYF
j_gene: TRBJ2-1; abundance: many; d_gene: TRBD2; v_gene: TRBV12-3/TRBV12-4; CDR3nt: TGTGCCAGCAGTTATACAGCGGGAGGGAGTGAGCAGTTCTTC; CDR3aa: CASSYTAGGSEQFF
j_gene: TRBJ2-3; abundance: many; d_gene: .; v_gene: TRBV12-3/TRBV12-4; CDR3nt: TGTGCCAGCAGTTTAAAAGTAGTCTACACAGATACGCAGTATTTT; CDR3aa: CASSLKVVYTDTQYF
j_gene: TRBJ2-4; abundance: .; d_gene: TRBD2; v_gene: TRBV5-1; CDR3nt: TGCGCCAGCAGCGACGGCGGGGGGAACATTCAGTACTTC; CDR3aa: CASSDGGGNIQYF
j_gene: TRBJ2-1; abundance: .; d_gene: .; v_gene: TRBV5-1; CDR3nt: TGCGCCAGCAGCCCGTTATGGGCCACGGATGAGCAGTTCTTC; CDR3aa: CASSPLWATDEQFF
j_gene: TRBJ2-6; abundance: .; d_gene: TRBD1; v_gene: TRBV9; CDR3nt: TGTGCCAGCAGCGAAGGACAGGGGGCGTTTGGGGCCAACGTCCTGACTTTC; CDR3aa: CASSEGQGAFGANVLTF
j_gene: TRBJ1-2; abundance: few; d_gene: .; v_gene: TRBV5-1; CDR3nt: TGCGCCAGCGCCACCCAGCCGCAGACTATGGGCTACACCTTC; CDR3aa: CASATQPQTMGYTF
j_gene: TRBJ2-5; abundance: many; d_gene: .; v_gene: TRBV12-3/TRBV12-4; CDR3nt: TGTGCCAGCAGTTCGGGCCCGGGGACCCAGTACTTC; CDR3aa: CASSSGPGTQYF
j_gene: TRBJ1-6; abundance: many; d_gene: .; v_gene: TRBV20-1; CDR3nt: TGCAGTGCTAGACGCAGGAGGGCTTCACCCCTCCACTTT; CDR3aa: CSARRRRASPLHF